Below, one TCR beta chain is given with its context. The target antigen is unknown. For TCRbeta, the library was prepared with unique molecular identifiers. MiXCR was run by TCRdb on the PCR reads, yielding one entry per CDR3 protein. Here the sample spans 500,000 to 600,000 distinct CDR3 sequences, roughly a quarter being singletons. The data belong to a study of T-cell reconstitution after alpha-beta-depleted transplantation in children. Whole-study findings and limits: In patients about two months after transplant, alpha-beta T cells reportedly arose from several hundred expanded graft clones. Among T cells one year after transplant, newly produced cells accounted for most counts and diversity. Some patients' high day-60 TCRbeta diversity was traced to surviving recipient T cells and thymic progenitors.

The germline gives CDR1 SGHRS, CDR2 YFSETQ. Trimming removed 4 bases from V and 5 bases from J; junction bases left unmatched: 6. This CDR3 is built from 14 residues. The sample here was PBMCs, taken before TCRalphabeta/CD19-depleted stem cell transplant. The TCR originated in a boy younger than two with Wiskott-Aldrich syndrome, due to receive a stem cell transplant. The V and J genes are TRBV5-1 and TRBJ2-5; 9 bases match TRBD1. Written as DNA, the CDR3 is TGCGCCAGCAGCACTACAGGGGGCGCCGAGACCCAGTACTTC. Its protein product is CASSTTGGAETQYF.